The clone carrying this TCR beta chain was recorded at least ten times. Its antigen remains unidentified. The data belong to a study of T cells after yellow fever vaccination. Broader study findings: Clonotypes appearing in both CD4 and CD8 compartments existed, and their share was small.

TCRdb reprocessed the 5' RACE reads via MiXCR and lists one record per CDR3 protein. This sample has around 600,000 distinct CDR3 sequences; over 9% occur once, and the top ten carry just under 15%. Sequencing was performed on PBMCs, taken on the day of the yellow fever booster vaccination. The clonotype was recovered from a man aged 25-45 years who received the YFV17D yellow fever vaccine.

CDR3: CASSQDWGLAAYNEQFF. CDR3 in DNA: TGTGCCAGCAGCCAAGATTGGGGACTAGCAGCCTACAATGAGCAGTTCTTC. The V gene is TRBV14, the J gene TRBJ2-1; TRBD2 matches 9 bases. Unmatched junction bases numbered 5, after V lost 0 bases and J lost 2 bases. CDR1 and CDR2 (germline): SGHDN, FVKESK. This CDR3 comprises 17 residues.